This record concerns one T cell receptor (beta chain) sequence. What it recognizes is unknown. The data originate from a study of cytomegalovirus exposure and HLA in healthy donors. Study-wide background: Roughly 77 million unique TCRs from HLA-typed donors made up an early data release. The study's findings and limits: In a later analysis, productive TCRs from donors in an Asian-associated ancestry cluster reportedly carried fewer N-insertions than the cohort mean.

CDR3 length: 12 residues. Germline V gene lookup returns CDR1 MDHEN and CDR2 SYDVKM. Trimming took off 6 bases at V and 10 bases at J, with 15 bases between the two ends. Amplification used 60 Vbeta primers and 13 Jbeta primers. The table came from immunoSEQ multiplex PCR; TCRdb's copy has only in-frame clones and leaves some out. The sample has under 200,000 clones; approximately 86% are singletons. This chain uses TRBV28 with TRBJ1-1, with TRBD1 as a possible D gene (5 bases). This TCR came from a woman aged 25 to 45 in good health and CMV-seronegative. The sequenced sample was PBMCs. CDR3 sequence reads: CASSGFLGGAFF. The CDR3 region has the DNA TGTGCCAGCAGCGGGTTTTTGGGGGGAGCTTTCTTT.